Shown below are 21 T cell receptor beta chains from a single sample sequenced in a study of T cell responses to AZD1222 COVID-19 vaccine. The assay was immunoSEQ multiplex PCR, and TCRdb's table has in-frame clones only and misses some. The table shows tens of thousands of clones, with about 91% occurring only once. Sequencing was performed on peripheral blood, taken 28 days after the second AZD1222 dose. All receptors derive from an adult who received the AZD1222 COVID-19 vaccine.

In this sample, this clone turned up many times. The chain uses TRBV6-2 or TRBV6-3 and TRBJ2-2; 8 bases line up with TRBD2. Germline-derived CDR1 and CDR2 are MNHEY and SVGEGT. CDR3 size: 16 residues. Unmatched junction bases numbered 6, after V lost 5 bases and J lost 1 base. CDR3: CASSPPGTRNTGELFF. In DNA, the CDR3 is TGTGCCAGCAGTCCCCCCGGGACTAGGAACACCGGGGAGCTGTTTTTT.

The chain uses TRBV28 and TRBJ2-1; D possibly matches TRBD1 or TRBD2 (6 bases each). Trimming removed 6 bases at V and 4 bases at J, with 10 bases between. CDR1 is MDHEN, CDR2 SYDVKM, per germline. CDR3 length: 13 amino acids. CDR3 sequence: CASRGGRYNEQFF. Written as DNA, the CDR3 is TGTGCCAGCAGGGGGGGCAGATACAATGAGCAGTTCTTC.

The V gene is TRBV7-2, the J gene TRBJ2-1; D possibly matches TRBD1 or TRBD2 (5 bases each). Germline CDR1 and CDR2: SGHTA and FQGNSA. Trimming shortened V by 1 base and J by 6 bases, and 13 bases separated the two germline ends. This CDR3 has 15 amino acids. CDR3 sequence: CASSLGGTARNEQFF. The CDR3 DNA reads TGTGCCAGCAGCTTAGGAGGGACCGCCCGCAATGAGCAGTTCTTC.

The CDR3 is CASRMTGADTQYF. CDR3 DNA sequence: TGTGCCAGCAGAATGACAGGGGCAGATACGCAGTATTTT. The rearrangement uses TRBV6-5 and TRBJ2-3; the match to TRBD1 covers 8 bases. V dropped 6 bases and J dropped 4; count of bases not matched to a gene: 3. Germline loops: CDR1 MNHEY, CDR2 SVGAGI. The CDR3 covers 13 residues.

The chain combines TRBV9 with TRBJ1-6; 12 bases map to TRBD1. The CDR3 is 14 residues long. CDR1 is SGDLS and CDR2 is YYNGEE in the germline V gene. V lost 7 bases to trimming and J lost 7 bases; unmatched junction nucleotides: 3. CDR3 sequence: CASGGQGANSPLHF. For the CDR3, the DNA is TGTGCCAGCGGGGGACAGGGGGCCAATTCACCCCTCCACTTT.

This sequence joins TRBV5-6 and TRBJ1-5; unclear D gene. This CDR3 region has 16 residues. The germline V and J ends were trimmed by 5 bases and 0 bases, with 15 bases remaining between them. CDR1 and CDR2 (germline): SGHDT, YYEEEE. The CDR3 sequence: CASSYGSINSNQPQHF. As DNA, the CDR3 is TGTGCCAGCAGTTACGGGTCAATTAATAGCAATCAGCCCCAGCATTTT.

This chain joins TRBV11-2 and TRBJ2-2, with TRBD1 identical over 7 bases. Per the germline V gene, CDR1 is SGHAT and CDR2 is FQNNGV. The V and J ends lost 7 bases and 3 bases, in that order; junction bases with no gene match: 5. The CDR3 covers 14 residues. The CDR3 sequence: CASIDRVDTGELFF. In DNA, the CDR3 is TGTGCCAGCATCGACAGGGTAGACACCGGGGAGCTGTTTTTT.

This sequence joins TRBV28 and TRBJ2-7, with 7 bases aligning to TRBD2. V lost 3 bases, J lost 3 bases, and 11 bases stayed unmatched. The CDR3 has 16 residues. Germline V gene sequence: CDR1 MDHEN, CDR2 SYDVKM. The CDR3, as DNA: TGTGCCAGCAGTTTGTGGGAGGGCCTTGGGAACTACGAGCAGTACTTC. Translated, it gives CASSLWEGLGNYEQYF.

The chain links TRBV3-1 (or the pseudogene TRBV3-2) to TRBJ2-5; D remains unclear. CDR1 LGHDT and CDR2 YNNKEL come from the germline V gene (reference sequence). The CDR3 runs to 16 residues. Between the trimmed V and J ends, which lost 0 bases and 1 base, there was a span of 12 bases. The CDR3 DNA sequence: TGTGCCAGCAGCCAAGAAAGCCGAACCACCCAAGAGACCCAGTACTTC. This gives the protein CASSQESRTTQETQYF.

The rearrangement links TRBV28 to TRBJ1-1; TRBD1 matches at 10 bases. Unmatched junction bases numbered 11, after V lost 5 bases and J lost 8 bases. The CDR3 runs to 15 residues. CDR1 is MDHEN and CDR2 is SYDVKM in the germline V gene. The CDR3 bases are TGTGCCAGCAGTACCTCCGGGACAGGGGTTTTAGAAGCTTTCTTT. Amino acids: CASSTSGTGVLEAFF.

The count of this clone is one. J is TRBJ1-2 and V is TRBV28; tentative D call: TRBD1 (6 bases). V lost 5 bases and J lost 13, with 20 bases in between. From germline, CDR1 is MDHEN and CDR2 SYDVKM. The CDR3 extends over 13 amino acids. The CDR3 sequence: CASSTIPAGASTF. The CDR3 DNA is TGTGCCAGCAGTACAATCCCCGCGGGGGCGAGCACCTTC.

This sequence joins TRBV4-1 and TRBJ1-5, with 7 bases fitting TRBD1. V lost 4 bases and J lost 5; bases outside the gene matches: 14. Germline V CDR1 and CDR2: MGHRA, YSYEKL. The CDR3 sequence is 17 residues long. CDR3 sequence: CASSLEMETGWDQPQHF. CDR3 in DNA: TGCGCCAGCAGCCTAGAAATGGAGACAGGGTGGGATCAGCCCCAGCATTTT.

The chain joins TRBV27 to TRBJ1-2, with 12 bases identical to TRBD1. The germline V gene encodes CDR1 MNHEY and CDR2 SMNVEV (reference sequence). This CDR3 spans 15 amino acids. With V trimmed by 10 bases and J by 4 bases, 10 bases remained unmatched. The CDR3 DNA follows: TGTGCCACCGGGACAGGGGGCGGAATGGTCTATGGCTACACCTTC. Residues: CATGTGGGMVYGYTF.

V gene TRBV13 combines with J gene TRBJ1-1, with D unresolved. The germline V gene has CDR1 PRHDT and CDR2 FYEKMQ (reference sequence). This CDR3 has 14 amino acids. The V and J ends lost 7 bases and 5 bases respectively, with 17 bases between them. In nucleotides, the CDR3 is TGTGCCAGCACCGAGGAGGGCGGCGGAACTGAAGCTTTCTTT. Its protein product is CASTEEGGGTEAFF.

This CDR3 reads CASSGGAGFNTEAFF. Written as DNA, the CDR3 is TGTGCCAGCAGCGGCGGTGCAGGGTTTAACACTGAAGCTTTCTTT. This chain uses TRBV5-4 with TRBJ1-1, with D tentatively TRBD1 (5 bases). The CDR3 runs to 15 residues. V was clipped by 4 bases and J by 2 bases, with 15 bases between them. CDR1 and CDR2 (germline): SGHNT, YYREEE (reference sequence).

This chain connects TRBV28 to TRBJ1-5; the D gene is possibly TRBD1 (5 bases). With 6 bases removed from V and 9 bases from J, the gap between germline ends came to 18 bases. The CDR3 runs to 14 residues. Germline CDR1 reads MDHEN; CDR2 reads SYDVKM. CDR3 coding DNA: TGTGCCAGCAGCCCCGTGGGGGAAGGTGGGCCCCAGCATTTT. Protein sequence: CASSPVGEGGPQHF.

The chain recombines TRBV3-1 (or the pseudogene TRBV3-2) with TRBJ2-7, with D possibly being TRBD2 (6 bases). Per the germline V gene, CDR1 is LGHDT and CDR2 is YNNKEL (reference sequence). The V gene lost 3 bases and the J gene lost 0 bases, with 9 bases spanning the gap. The CDR3 has 14 amino acids. This CDR3 is CASSQRGSSYEQYF. The CDR3 DNA reads TGTGCCAGCAGCCAGCGGGGCTCCTCCTACGAGCAGTACTTC.

The rearrangement links TRBV7-2 to TRBJ1-4; D may be TRBD1 (5 bases). The CDR3 is made up of 15 amino acids. Germline CDR1 SGHTA, CDR2 FQGNSA. The V end lost 0 bases, the J end lost 8 bases, and 13 bases lay between the germline ends. The DNA for the CDR3 is TGTGCCAGCAGCTTAGCTCAGGGACGCGGAGAAAAACTGTTTTTT. This gives the protein CASSLAQGRGEKLFF.

This sequence joins TRBV4-1 and TRBJ2-1; maybe TRBD2 (5 bases). CDR3 length: 17 residues. The V gene's germline CDR1 is MGHRA and CDR2 YSYEKL. V dropped 0 bases and J dropped 8 bases, with 20 bases sitting between them. The DNA of the CDR3 is TGCGCCAGCAGCCAAGATCGGGGTACTAGTATGGACGATGAGCAGTTCTTC. This encodes CASSQDRGTSMDDEQFF.

This clone appeared a single time. This rearrangement joins TRBV20-1 to TRBJ2-7, with TRBD1 matching 7 bases. CDR1 and CDR2 (germline): DFQATT, SNEGSKA (reference sequence). The CDR3 runs to 13 residues. V was pared by 3 bases and J by 0 bases, with 2 bases of the junction left unmatched. The CDR3 nucleotides are TGCAGTGCTAGTGGGGACAGCTCCTACGAGCAGTACTTC. Its translation is CSASGDSSYEQYF.

The chain is built from TRBV12-2 and TRBJ1-4. TRBV12-2 is reported as a pseudogene. This CDR3 spans 14 amino acids. The CDR3 region is CASRPPGTNEKLFF. Written as DNA, the CDR3 is TGTGCAAGTCGCCCCCCTGGGACTAATGAAAAACTGTTTTTT.